This TCR beta chain derives from a study of blood T cells in healthy people across ages. Germline CDR1 DFQATT, CDR2 SNEGSKA (reference sequence). This CDR3 is 14 amino acids long. Combining a sample-barcoded 5' primer with a J-beta primer mix, a second PCR ran for about 6 to 11 cycles. MiXCR was run by TCRdb on the 5' RACE reads, yielding one entry per CDR3 protein. Of roughly 1,100,000 distinct CDR3 sequences listed, under 30% are singletons. The same data also contributed to another study, on T cells of mothers and their children.

The sample consisted of blood. The TCR originated in a girl aged 2 to 9 in good health. The rearrangement uses TRBV20-1 and TRBJ2-5, with D tentatively TRBD2 (6 bases). The last part of the DNA fits TRBJ2-7 better; the J call may be wrong. In DNA form, the CDR3 reads TGCAGTGCCAAGGAGAAGGGACTTATCTACGAGCAGTACTTC. This encodes CSAKEKGLIYEQYF.